This TCR beta chain was recovered during a study of patients and donors after allogeneic stem cell transplantation (dated by TCRdb to 2020 to 2022). Libraries came from RT-PCR. The listed sequencing device is NextSeq 550. The raw public reads went through TCRdb reprocessing: fastp at Q25, MiXCR clone calling, in-frame beta chains kept. Duplicate CDR3 protein sequences are folded into a single record with the most common DNA and genes. In this sample the table shows about 16,000 distinct CDR3 sequences, around a quarter of which occur a single time. More than 30% of the sample is taken by the ten largest. The cysteine opens and the phenylalanine closes a CDR3 of 15 amino acids. The kept DNA is CDR3 alone, 45 bases in frame from the first base. The CDR1 and CDR2 encoded by the germline V gene (reference sequence) are DFQATT and SNEGSKA. V is reduced by 0 bases and J by 8 bases, leaving a spacing of 19 bases between them.

The sample holds a few counts of this clonotype. This clone's antigen is unknown. No quality values exist for individual bases; no much larger clone is one base distant. The clonotype comes from a human donor who was either an allogeneic HSCT recipient or a stem cell or donor lymphocyte infusion donor (not recorded which). It is not recorded whose cells these are; they may come from a transplant donor. Sequencing input: blood, either unsorted or a sorted T cell fraction (not recorded which). This chain joins TRBV20-1 to TRBJ1-2; a weak D assignment points to TRBD1 (6 bases agree). The DNA sequence is TGCAGTGCTAGAGATGGAGCCTCGGGGGCATGGGGCTACACCTTC. Its protein is CSARDGASGAWGYTF.